This passage covers 8 T cell receptor beta chains from one sample sequenced in a study of shared clonotypes between healthy human individuals. Only in-frame clones appear in the TCRdb table, and some are missing; sequencing was by immunoSEQ multiplex PCR. There are roughly 1,100,000 clones in the sample; 75% occur only once, and around 1.5% lies in the top ten. The sequenced sample consisted of memory CD4+ T cells sorted from blood. As to subset: CD45RA-negative fraction. Receptors were obtained from a man between 18 and 29 years old in good health.

J is TRBJ2-1 and V is TRBV4-2; maybe TRBD2 (5 bases). The CDR3 is made up of 15 amino acids. CDR1 and CDR2 from the germline V gene are LGHNA and YNFKEQ. The V gene lost 0 bases and the J gene lost 8 bases, with 14 bases spanning the gap. DNA of the CDR3: TGTGCCAGCAGCCAAGAGTCTAGCTACGTCTATGAGCAGTTCTTC. Translation: CASSQESSYVYEQFF.

Remarks on this clone: This sample includes further DNA sequences coding for the same CDR3. The CDR3 nucleotides are TGTGCCAGCAGCCGGACAGGGGATCAGCCCCAGCATTTT. This translates into CASSRTGDQPQHF. This rearrangement joins TRBV7-9 to TRBJ1-5; 9 bases align to TRBD1. This CDR3 region has 13 residues. Germline loops: CDR1 SEHNR, CDR2 FQNEAQ (reference sequence). V trimming: 5 bases; J trimming: 5 bases; junction bases outside the gene matches: 1.

CDR3 protein: CASSLAGQGVHEQYF. DNA for the CDR3: TGCGCCAGCAGCTTGGCAGGACAGGGAGTCCACGAGCAGTACTTC. V gene TRBV5-1 combines with J gene TRBJ2-7; 8 bases match TRBD1. V dropped 0 bases and J dropped 5; count of bases not matched to a gene: 7. The CDR3 sequence is 15 residues long. Per the germline V gene, CDR1 is SGHRS and CDR2 is YFSETQ.

This chain uses TRBV6-1 with TRBJ2-1; D unclear. This CDR3 contains 16 residues. From germline, CDR1 is MNHNS and CDR2 SASEGT. Trimming left V 4 bases short and J 0 bases short, with 13 bases between. The CDR3, as DNA: TGTGCCAGCAGTGTCCGGACGGTAAGCTCCTACAATGAGCAGTTCTTC. Protein: CASSVRTVSSYNEQFF.

This clone was seen a single time. V usage is TRBV9 and J usage is TRBJ2-7; D is unresolved. Trimming stripped 0 bases from V and 2 bases from J, with 12 bases between. The CDR3 covers 15 residues. Germline assignment: CDR1 SGDLS and CDR2 YYNGEE. CDR3 region: CASSVGDTHTYEQYF. Written as DNA, the CDR3 is TGTGCCAGCAGCGTAGGCGACACCCACACCTACGAGCAGTACTTC. The variable domain in full, with the rest retrieved from reference TRBV9 and TRBJ2-7, is DSGVTQTPKHLITATGQRVTLRCSPRSGDLSVYWYQQSLDQGLQFLIQYYNGEERAKGNILERFSAQQFPDLHSELNLSSLELGDSALYFCASSVGDTHTYEQYFGPGTRLTVT.

The chain employs TRBV5-4 and TRBJ1-2, with 7 bases fitting TRBD1. This CDR3 is built from 16 residues. Germline V gene sequence: CDR1 SGHNT, CDR2 YYREEE (reference sequence). The J segment lost 2 bases and the V segment lost 4 bases, leaving 11 bases of the junction unmatched. The CDR3 protein is CASSEGQQPGNYGYTF. CDR3 nucleotide sequence: TGTGCCAGCAGCGAGGGACAGCAACCGGGAAACTATGGCTACACCTTC.

V and J are TRBV4-1 and TRBJ2-2, with 9 bases aligning to TRBD2. The CDR3 extends over 17 amino acids. With V trimmed by 2 bases and J by 1 base, 5 bases remained unmatched. Germline-derived CDR1 and CDR2 are MGHRA and YSYEKL. CDR3 residues: CASSQQLTSGNTGELFF. In nucleotides, the CDR3 is TGCGCCAGCAGCCAACAGCTGACTAGCGGGAACACCGGGGAGCTGTTTTTT.

To note about this clone: One end of the junction does not line up with germline, which may come from a read error. V and J are TRBV6-5 and TRBJ1-3; no reliable D call. The V gene's germline CDR1 is MNHEY and CDR2 SVGAGI. The CDR3 loop spans 14 amino acids. This chain's CDR3 is CASSYSKNGYTIYF. DNA for the CDR3: TGTGCCAGCAGTTACTCGAAAAATGGATACACCATATATTTT.